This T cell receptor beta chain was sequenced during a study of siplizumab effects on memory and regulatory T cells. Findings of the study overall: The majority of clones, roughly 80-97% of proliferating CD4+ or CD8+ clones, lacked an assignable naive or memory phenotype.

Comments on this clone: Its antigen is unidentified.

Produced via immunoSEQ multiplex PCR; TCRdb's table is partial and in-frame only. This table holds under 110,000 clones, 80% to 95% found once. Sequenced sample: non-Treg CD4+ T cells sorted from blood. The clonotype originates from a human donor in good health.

The CDR3 DNA is TGTGCCAGCAGTTTGTCGGTCCAGAGTCCCAACGCCCAGTACTTC. Translating it yields CASSLSVQSPNAQYF. V usage is TRBV28 and J usage is TRBJ2-5, with D unclear. Trimming stripped 3 bases from V and 9 bases from J, with 20 bases between. This CDR3 is built from 15 residues. The germline gives CDR1 MDHEN, CDR2 SYDVKM.